The T cell receptor beta chain under discussion was sequenced for a study of shared clonotypes between healthy human individuals. Overall study: The donors, a couple of women and a few men, were aged 18 to 49.

This CDR3 comprises 17 residues. Looked up from germline, CDR1 is SNHLY and CDR2 is FYNNEI. V gave up 4 bases and J gave up 3 bases; unmatched junction bases: 11. Notes on this clone: Its target is unknown.

Study results and limitations: Sampling included only blood; tissue repertoires likely differ.

Sequenced by immunoSEQ multiplex PCR; TCRdb stores in-frame clones only, minus some. Of fewer than 600,000 clones in the sample, 77% were seen once. Sequences were obtained from PBMCs. The sequence derives from a woman aged 40 to 50 in good health. Some clones in this sample may be carry-over from other donors' samples. The gene calls are TRBV2 and TRBJ2-3; TRBD2 aligns across 9 bases. CDR3 DNA: TGTGCCAGCAGTGGTGCATTAGCGGGAGTTCCTACAGATACGCAGTATTTT. Translating gives CASSGALAGVPTDTQYF. Based on the CDR3 plus reference TRBV2 and TRBJ2-3, the full variable domain is EPEVTQTPSHQVTQMGQEVILRCVPISNHLYFYWYRQILGQKVEFLVSFYNNEISEKSEIFDDQFSVERPDGSNFTLKIRSTKLEDSAMYFCASSGALAGVPTDTQYFGPGTRLTVL.